A selection of T cell receptor beta chains follows, all from one sample in a study. Clones were read by immunoSEQ multiplex PCR, and TCRdb kept only the in-frame ones, dropping some. Seen here are about 68,000 clones, just over 90% observed once, and the top ten hold roughly 4.5%. The sequencing input was PBMCs. Receptors originate from a man aged 40-49 years with rheumatoid arthritis. Each CDR3 is given with its conserved first and last residue.

V	J	CDR3
TRBV11-2	TRBJ2-1	CASSLGQNNEQFF
TRBV25-1	TRBJ2-2	CASRKDRGGWTGELFF
TRBV3-1/TRBV3-2	TRBJ2-7	CASSSGTSGGRTYEQYF
TRBV10-3	TRBJ2-7	CAISESSSEQYF
TRBV5-1	TRBJ2-4	CASSLGQGAKNIQYF
TRBV6-4	TRBJ1-2	CASSEEMGMGGYTF
TRBV28	TRBJ2-7	CASQVGGHEQYF
TRBV30	TRBJ2-2	CAWSRQYTGELFF
TRBV2	TRBJ2-7	CASSKEGQGIYEQYF
TRBV19	TRBJ1-4	CASQESEKLFF
TRBV15	TRBJ2-1	CATSRDLNGRSYNEQFF
TRBV10-3	TRBJ1-4	CAIGGQGNEKLFF
TRBV5-1	TRBJ2-7	CASSLDGGTYEQYF
TRBV10-1	TRBJ1-5	CASSEGGNQPQHF
TRBV19	TRBJ1-1	CASMALGRLTGTEAFF
TRBV12-3/TRBV12-4	TRBJ1-2	CASSHQTLGGYTF
TRBV11-2	TRBJ2-7	CASSHTGSYEQYF
TRBV9	TRBJ2-3	CASSVTGGSTDTQYF
TRBV7-3	TRBJ2-1	CASGYRGRYNEQFF
TRBV2	TRBJ2-1	CASRSGPLGYEQFF
TRBV5-1	TRBJ2-5	CASSLGQIAGPQETQYF
TRBV20-1	TRBJ1-2	CSANRGGGYTF
TRBV5-4	TRBJ2-1	CASSTLTGDASNEQFF
TRBV5-1	TRBJ2-1	CASSRRRLAGGKGEQFF
TRBV7-9	TRBJ2-2	CASSLYREAGELFF
TRBV7-9	TRBJ1-1	CASSAPGSMNTEAFF
TRBV11-2	TRBJ2-7	CASSLFAGPYEQYF
TRBV2	TRBJ1-1	CASRTGTYTEAFF
TRBV5-1	TRBJ2-7	CASSLLRGDEQYF
TRBV6-5	TRBJ2-7	CASSHSDWSSYEQYF
TRBV30	TRBJ1-1	CAWGRRGVTEAFF
TRBV5-4	TRBJ2-2	CASSFGRNLLTNTGELFF
TRBV18	TRBJ1-5	CASSPGRVRNQPQHF
TRBV3-1/TRBV3-2	TRBJ1-5	CASSQGRTQPQHF
TRBV7-2	TRBJ2-3	CASSPQGQDTDTQYF
TRBV29-1	TRBJ2-7	CSAILGPSYEQYF
TRBV5-8	TRBJ1-3	CASSLEGGMVNTIYF
TRBV9	TRBJ2-4	CASSVAGTAKNIQYF
TRBV5-1	TRBJ1-3	CASSPDGTSGNTIYF
TRBV28	TRBJ1-2	CASSFGVQGSGYTF
TRBV14	TRBJ2-5	CASSQRQISQETQYF